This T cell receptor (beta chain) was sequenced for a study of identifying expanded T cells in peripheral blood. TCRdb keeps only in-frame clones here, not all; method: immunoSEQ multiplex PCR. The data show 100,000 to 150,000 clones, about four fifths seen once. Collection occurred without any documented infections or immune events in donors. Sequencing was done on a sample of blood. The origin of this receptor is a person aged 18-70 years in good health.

CDR3 region: CASSSNSPLHF. CDR3 sequence (DNA): TGTGCCAGCAGTTCCAATTCACCCCTCCACTTT. The chain uses TRBV6-1 and TRBJ1-6, with D unresolved. With 5 bases removed from V and 7 bases from J, the gap between germline ends came to 3 bases. Germline-derived CDR1 and CDR2 are MNHNS and SASEGT. This CDR3 comprises 11 residues.